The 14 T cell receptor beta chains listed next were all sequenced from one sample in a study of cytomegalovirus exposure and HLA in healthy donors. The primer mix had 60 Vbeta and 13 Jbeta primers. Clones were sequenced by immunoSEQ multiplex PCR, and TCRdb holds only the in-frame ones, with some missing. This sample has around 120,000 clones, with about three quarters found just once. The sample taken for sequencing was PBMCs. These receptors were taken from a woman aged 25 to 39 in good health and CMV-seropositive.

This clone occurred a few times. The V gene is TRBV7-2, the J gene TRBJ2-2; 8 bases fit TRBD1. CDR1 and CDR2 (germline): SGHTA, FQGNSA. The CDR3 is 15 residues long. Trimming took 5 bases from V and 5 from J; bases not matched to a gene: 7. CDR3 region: CASSPNQGATGELFF. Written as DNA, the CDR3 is TGTGCCAGCAGCCCCAACCAGGGGGCGACCGGGGAGCTGTTTTTT.

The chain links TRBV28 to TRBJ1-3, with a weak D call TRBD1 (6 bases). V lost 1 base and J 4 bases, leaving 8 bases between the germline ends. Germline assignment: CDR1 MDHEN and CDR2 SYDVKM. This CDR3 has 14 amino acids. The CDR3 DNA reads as TGTGCCAGCAGTTTATATGGGACAGGAAACACCATATATTTT. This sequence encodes CASSLYGTGNTIYF.

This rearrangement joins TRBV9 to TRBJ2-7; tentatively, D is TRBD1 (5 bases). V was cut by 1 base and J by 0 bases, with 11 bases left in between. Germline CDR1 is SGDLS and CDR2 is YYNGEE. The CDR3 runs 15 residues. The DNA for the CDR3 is TGTGCCAGCAGCGTATCCACAGGAGCCTCCTACGAGCAGTACTTC. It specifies CASSVSTGASYEQYF.

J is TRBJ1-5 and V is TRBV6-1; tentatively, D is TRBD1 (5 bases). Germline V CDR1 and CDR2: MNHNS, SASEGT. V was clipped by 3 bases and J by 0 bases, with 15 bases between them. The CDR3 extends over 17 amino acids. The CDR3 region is CASSDPGRSYSNQPQHF. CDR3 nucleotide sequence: TGTGCCAGCAGTGACCCAGGGCGGTCGTATAGCAATCAGCCCCAGCATTTT.

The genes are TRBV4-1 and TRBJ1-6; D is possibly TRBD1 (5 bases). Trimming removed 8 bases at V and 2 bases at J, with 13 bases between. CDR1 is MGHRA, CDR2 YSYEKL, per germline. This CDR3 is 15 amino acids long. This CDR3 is CASGKTGAYNSPLHF. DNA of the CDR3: TGCGCCAGCGGCAAAACAGGTGCCTATAATTCACCCCTCCACTTT.

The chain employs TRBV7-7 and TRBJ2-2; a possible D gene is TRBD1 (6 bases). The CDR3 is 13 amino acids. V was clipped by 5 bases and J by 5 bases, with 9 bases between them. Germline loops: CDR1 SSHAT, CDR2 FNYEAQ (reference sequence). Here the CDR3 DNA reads TGTGCCAGCAGCACTCAGGGGACCGGGGAGCTGTTTTTT. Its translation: CASSTQGTGELFF.

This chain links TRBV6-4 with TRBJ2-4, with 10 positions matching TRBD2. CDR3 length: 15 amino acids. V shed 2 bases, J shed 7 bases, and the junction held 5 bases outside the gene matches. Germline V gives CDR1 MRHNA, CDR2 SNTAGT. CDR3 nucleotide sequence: TGTGCCAGCAGTGACACACTAGCGGGGAGTAACATTCAGTACTTC. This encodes CASSDTLAGSNIQYF.

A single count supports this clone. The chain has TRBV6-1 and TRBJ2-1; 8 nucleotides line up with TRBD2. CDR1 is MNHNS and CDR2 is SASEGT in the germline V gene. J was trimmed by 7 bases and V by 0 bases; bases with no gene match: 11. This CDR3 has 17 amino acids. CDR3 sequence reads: CASSEARYLTSANEQFF. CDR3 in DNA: TGTGCCAGCAGTGAAGCCCGATACCTGACTAGCGCGAATGAGCAGTTCTTC.

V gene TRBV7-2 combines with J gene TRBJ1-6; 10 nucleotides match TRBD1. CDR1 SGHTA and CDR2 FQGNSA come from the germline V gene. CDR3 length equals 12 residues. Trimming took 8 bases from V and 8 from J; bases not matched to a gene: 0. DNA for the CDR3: TGTGCCAGCGGACAGGGGGATTCACCCCTCCACTTT. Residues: CASGQGDSPLHF.

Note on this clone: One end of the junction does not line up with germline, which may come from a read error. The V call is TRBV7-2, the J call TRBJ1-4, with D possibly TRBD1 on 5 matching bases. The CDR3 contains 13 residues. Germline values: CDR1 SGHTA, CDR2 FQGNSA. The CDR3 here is CASSSVGWDSQVF. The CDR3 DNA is TGTGCCAGCAGCTCTGTCGGATGGGACTCTCAGGTTTTT.

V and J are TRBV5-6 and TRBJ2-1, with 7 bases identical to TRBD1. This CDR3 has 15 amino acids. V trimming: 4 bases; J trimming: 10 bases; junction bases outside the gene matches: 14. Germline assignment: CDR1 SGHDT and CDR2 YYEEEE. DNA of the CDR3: TGTGCCAGCAGCCGACGGACAGGCCTTCAACCCGAGCAGTTCTTC. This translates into CASSRRTGLQPEQFF.

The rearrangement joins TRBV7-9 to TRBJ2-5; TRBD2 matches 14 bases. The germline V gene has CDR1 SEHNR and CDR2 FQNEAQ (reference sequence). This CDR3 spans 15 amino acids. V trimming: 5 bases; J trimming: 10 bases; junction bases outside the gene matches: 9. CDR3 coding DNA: TGTGCCAGCAGCCCCAGGACTAGCGGGGGGTTAATCCAGTACTTC. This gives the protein CASSPRTSGGLIQYF.

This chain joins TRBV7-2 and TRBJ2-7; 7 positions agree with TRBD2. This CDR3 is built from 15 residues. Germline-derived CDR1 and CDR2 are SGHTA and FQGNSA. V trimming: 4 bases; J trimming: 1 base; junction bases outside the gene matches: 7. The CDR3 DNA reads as TGTGCCAGCAGCTCGAAGTGGGGGGGATCCTACGAGCAGTACTTC. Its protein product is CASSSKWGGSYEQYF.

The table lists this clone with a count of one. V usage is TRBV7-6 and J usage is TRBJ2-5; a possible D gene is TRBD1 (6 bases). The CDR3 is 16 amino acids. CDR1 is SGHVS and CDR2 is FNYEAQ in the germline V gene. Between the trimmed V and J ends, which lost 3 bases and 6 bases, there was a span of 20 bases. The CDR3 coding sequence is TGTGCCAGCAGCTTCGCCCCCGGGACACCACAAAAGACCCAGTACTTC. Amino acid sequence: CASSFAPGTPQKTQYF.